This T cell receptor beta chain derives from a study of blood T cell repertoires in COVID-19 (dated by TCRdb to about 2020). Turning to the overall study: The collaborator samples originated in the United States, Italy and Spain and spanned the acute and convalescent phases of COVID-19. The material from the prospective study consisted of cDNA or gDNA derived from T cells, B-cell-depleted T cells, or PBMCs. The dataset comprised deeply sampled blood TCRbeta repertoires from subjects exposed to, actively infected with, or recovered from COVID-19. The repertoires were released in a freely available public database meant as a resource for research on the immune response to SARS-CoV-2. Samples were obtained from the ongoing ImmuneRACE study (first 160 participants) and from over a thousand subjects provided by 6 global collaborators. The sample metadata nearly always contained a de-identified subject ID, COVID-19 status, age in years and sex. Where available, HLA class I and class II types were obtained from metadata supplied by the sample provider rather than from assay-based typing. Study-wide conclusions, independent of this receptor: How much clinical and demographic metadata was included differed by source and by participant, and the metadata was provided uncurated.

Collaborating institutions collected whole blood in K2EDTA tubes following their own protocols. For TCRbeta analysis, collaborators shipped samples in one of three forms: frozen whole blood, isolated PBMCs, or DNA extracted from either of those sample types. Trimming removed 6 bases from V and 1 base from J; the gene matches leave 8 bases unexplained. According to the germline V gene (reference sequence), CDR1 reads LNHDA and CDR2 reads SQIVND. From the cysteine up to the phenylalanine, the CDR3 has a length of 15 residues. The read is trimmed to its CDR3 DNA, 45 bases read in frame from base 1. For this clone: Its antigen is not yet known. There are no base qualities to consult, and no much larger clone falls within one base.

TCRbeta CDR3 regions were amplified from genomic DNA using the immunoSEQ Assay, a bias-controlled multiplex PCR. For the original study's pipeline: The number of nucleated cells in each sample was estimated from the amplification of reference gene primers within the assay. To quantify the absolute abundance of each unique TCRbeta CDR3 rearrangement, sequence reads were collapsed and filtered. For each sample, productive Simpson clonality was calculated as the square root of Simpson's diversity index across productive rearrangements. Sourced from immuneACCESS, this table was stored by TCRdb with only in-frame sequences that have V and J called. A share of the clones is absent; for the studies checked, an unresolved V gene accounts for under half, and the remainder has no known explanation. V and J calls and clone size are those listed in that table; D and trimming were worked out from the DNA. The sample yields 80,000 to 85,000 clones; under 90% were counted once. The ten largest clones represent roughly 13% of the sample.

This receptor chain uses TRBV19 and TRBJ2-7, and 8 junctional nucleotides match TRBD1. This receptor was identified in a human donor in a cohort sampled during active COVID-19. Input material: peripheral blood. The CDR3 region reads CASRATGTGSYEQYF. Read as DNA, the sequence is TGTGCCAGTAGAGCTACCGGGACAGGTTCCTACGAGCAGTACTTC. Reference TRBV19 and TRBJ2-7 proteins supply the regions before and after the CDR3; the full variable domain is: DGGITQSPKYLFRKEGQNVTLSCEQNLNHDAMYWYRQDPGQGLRLIYYSQIVNDFQKGDIAEGYSVSREKKESFPLTVTSAQKNPTAFYLCASRATGTGSYEQYFGPGTRLTVT.